What follows describes a single TCR beta chain. Its specificity is not known. TRB cDNA libraries were made by UMI-labeled 5' RACE. From its re-call of the 5' RACE reads, TCRdb lists each CDR3 protein once, without DNA. Its clone listing holds 50,000 to 65,000 distinct CDR3 sequences. Germline values: CDR1 SQVTM, CDR2 ANQGSEA. This CDR3 is 13 amino acids long. The sample comes from a study of CXCR3-negative and CXCR3-positive naive CD8 T cells. Study outcomes and limitations: Once cells were cryopreserved, CXCR3 expression went down partly, and most assays used fresh PBMCs.

The sequence came from a human donor in good health. Some clones in this sample may be carry-over from other donors' samples. The chain is built from TRBV29-1 and TRBJ2-1; checking the TCRdb D call of TRBD1 is not possible without DNA. Sequencing was done on a sample of memory CD8+ T cells from blood. CDR3 residues: CSADVDPLGEQFF.